Listed here are 21 T cell receptor beta chains from one sample, sequenced in a study of cytomegalovirus exposure and HLA in healthy donors. Produced via immunoSEQ multiplex PCR; TCRdb's table is partial and in-frame only. This sample has under 250,000 clones, with roughly 87% found just once. The sequenced sample was PBMCs. The receptors shown here come from a man aged 18 to 29 in good health and CMV-seropositive.

This chain links TRBV10-3 with TRBJ2-7; 10 bases map to TRBD1. The CDR3 is made up of 13 amino acids. The J segment lost 5 bases and the V segment lost 6 bases, leaving 4 bases of the junction unmatched. Germline CDR1 ENHRY, CDR2 SYGVKD. Written as DNA, the CDR3 is TGTGCCATCAGACCGGGACAGGGGAACGAGCAGTACTTC. Its translation is CAIRPGQGNEQYF.

The genes are TRBV7-2 and TRBJ2-7; no firm D call. CDR3 length equals 14 residues. CDR1 and CDR2 from the germline V gene are SGHTA and FQGNSA. Trimming removed 5 bases at V and 6 bases at J, with 17 bases between. In DNA form, the CDR3 reads TGTGCCAGCAGCCCCCGACCTGTTGGGGTCGAGCAGTACTTC. It encodes CASSPRPVGVEQYF. The whole variable domain, remainder taken from reference TRBV7-2 and TRBJ2-7, is GAGVSQSPSNKVTEKGKDVELRCDPISGHTALYWYRQSLGQGLEFLIYFQGNSAPDKSGLPSDRFSAERTGGSVSTLTIQRTQQEDSAVYLCASSPRPVGVEQYFGPGTRLTVT.

V usage is TRBV11-2 and J usage is TRBJ2-3; D gene uncertain. The CDR3 contains 13 residues. The V gene's germline CDR1 is SGHAT and CDR2 FQNNGV. Trimming removed 4 bases at V and 2 bases at J, with 7 bases between. The CDR3 sequence is CASSSSTTDTQYF. The CDR3 nucleotides read TGTGCCAGCAGCTCCTCCACCACAGATACGCAGTATTTT.

This chain links TRBV18 with TRBJ1-1; D not resolved. Germline V gene data show CDR1 as KGHSH and CDR2 as LQKENI. The CDR3 consists of 15 residues. Trimming took 3 bases from V and 4 from J, leaving 15 bases between them. The CDR3 sequence is CASSPTDGVPTEAFF. The CDR3 coding sequence is TGTGCCAGCTCACCGACGGACGGGGTACCCACTGAAGCTTTCTTT.

The V gene is TRBV29-1, the J gene TRBJ1-3, with TRBD1 matching 7 bases. V shed 7 bases, J shed 6 bases, and the junction held 9 bases outside the gene matches. The CDR3 is made up of 13 amino acids. CDR1 and CDR2 from the germline V gene are SQVTM and ANQGSEA. In nucleotides, the CDR3 is TGCAGCGGTCTAGACAGGGAAGAAAACACCATATATTTT. Translating it yields CSGLDREENTIYF.

This chain joins TRBV5-4 and TRBJ2-7; 7 nucleotides agree with TRBD1. Per germline, CDR1 SGHNT and CDR2 YYREEE (reference sequence). The CDR3 sequence is 14 residues long. V lost 4 bases and J lost 0; bases outside the gene matches: 4. This CDR3 is CASSPGQSSYEQYF. Written as DNA, the CDR3 is TGTGCCAGCAGCCCGGGACAGTCCTCCTACGAGCAGTACTTC. Looking up the rest from reference TRBV5-4 and TRBJ2-7 gives the full variable domain: ETGVTQSPTHLIKTRGQQVTLRCSSQSGHNTVSWYQQALGQGPQFIFQYYREEENGRGNFPPRFSGLQFPNYSSELNVNALELDDSALYLCASSPGQSSYEQYFGPGTRLTVT.

J is TRBJ2-4 and V is TRBV4-1, with 10 bases fitting TRBD2. The germline V gene has CDR1 MGHRA and CDR2 YSYEKL. Trimming took 0 bases from V and 0 from J; bases not matched to a gene: 2. This CDR3 is built from 17 residues. The CDR3 coding sequence is TGCGCCAGCAGCCAAGAACTAGCGGGACTAGCCAAAAACATTCAGTACTTC. It translates to CASSQELAGLAKNIQYF.

This chain connects TRBV19 to TRBJ1-2; 11 bases match TRBD1. This CDR3 has 15 amino acids. Germline lookup yields CDR1 LNHDA and CDR2 SQIVND (reference sequence). V trimming: 3 bases; J trimming: 4 bases; junction bases outside the gene matches: 4. The CDR3, as DNA: TGTGCCAGTAGTATTGGGGGACAGGGGGGCTATGGCTACACCTTC. The encoded protein is CASSIGGQGGYGYTF.

V usage is TRBV30 and J usage is TRBJ1-4; perhaps TRBD1 as D (6 bases). V lost 5 bases to trimming and J lost 5 bases, with 15 bases between them. The germline gives CDR1 GTSNPN, CDR2 SVGIG (reference sequence). The CDR3 extends over 14 amino acids. The CDR3 loop reads CAWGLRGRNEKLFF. Written as DNA, the CDR3 is TGTGCCTGGGGCCTTCGGGGGCGCAATGAAAAACTGTTTTTT.

The chain recombines TRBV4-1 with TRBJ1-1; D may be TRBD1 (6 bases). CDR1 and CDR2 (germline): MGHRA, YSYEKL. Trimming pared 4 bases from V and 3 bases from J, leaving 15 bases between. The CDR3 is 15 amino acids. CDR3 bases: TGCGCCAGCAGCCTTACAGGGTCTAGGGACACTGAAGCTTTCTTT. Translated: CASSLTGSRDTEAFF.

The V call is TRBV28, the J call TRBJ1-5, with 8 bases fitting TRBD1. CDR1 is MDHEN, CDR2 SYDVKM, per germline. J gave up 2 bases and V 5 bases, and 5 bases lay outside the gene matches. The CDR3 covers 15 residues. The CDR3 region has the DNA TGTGCCAGCAGTGTCCGGGACAGGCGCAATCAGCCCCAGCATTTT. Its protein product is CASSVRDRRNQPQHF.

This rearrangement joins TRBV11-2 to TRBJ1-1, with 7 bases fitting TRBD1. Germline loops: CDR1 SGHAT, CDR2 FQNNGV. The CDR3 is made up of 14 amino acids. With 4 bases clipped from V and 1 base from J, the junction kept 3 bases outside the gene matches. As DNA, the CDR3 is TGTGCCAGCAGCTCCGGGACAGCGAACACTGAAGCTTTCTTT. It codes for CASSSGTANTEAFF.

This chain uses TRBV29-1 with TRBJ2-1; D uncertain. The CDR3 sequence is 14 residues long. The ends were cut back, 4 bases at V and 3 bases at J, with 13 bases in the middle. Germline CDR1 is SQVTM and CDR2 is ANQGSEA. This chain's CDR3 is CSVVLGPVYNEQFF. CDR3 nucleotide sequence: TGCAGCGTTGTTTTAGGGCCGGTCTACAATGAGCAGTTCTTC.

This rearrangement joins TRBV28 to TRBJ1-2; D gene unclear. In germline, CDR1 is MDHEN, CDR2 SYDVKM. The CDR3 is made up of 14 amino acids. Trimming left V 3 bases short and J 3 bases short, with 11 bases between. The CDR3 DNA reads TGTGCCAGCAGTTTGGCAGACCACCACTATGGCTACACCTTC. Its translation: CASSLADHHYGYTF.

The chain employs TRBV6-5 and TRBJ1-1, with a weak D call TRBD1 (5 bases). The CDR3 length is 15 residues. Trimming pared 5 bases from V and 1 base from J, leaving 14 bases between. Per germline, CDR1 MNHEY and CDR2 SVGAGI. The CDR3 reads CASSRSGVTNTEAFF. In DNA form, the CDR3 reads TGTGCCAGCAGTCGCTCGGGGGTAACGAACACTGAAGCTTTCTTT.

The chain has TRBV2 and TRBJ1-1; no definite D call. V was trimmed by 9 bases and J by 1 base, leaving 9 bases between them. From germline, CDR1 is SNHLY and CDR2 FYNNEI. This CDR3 comprises 12 residues. CDR3 amino acids: CASKTRNTEAFF. DNA of the CDR3: TGTGCCAGTAAAACCCGGAACACTGAAGCTTTCTTT.

The chain combines TRBV5-6 with TRBJ2-7; no clear D. This CDR3 has 13 amino acids. Germline-derived CDR1 and CDR2 are SGHDT and YYEEEE. V was pared by 0 bases and J by 1 base, with 5 bases between. For the CDR3, the DNA is TGTGCCAGCAGCTTGGAGATGTCCTACGAGCAGTACTTC. Protein sequence: CASSLEMSYEQYF.

V and J are TRBV19 and TRBJ2-7, with TRBD2 as a possible D gene (5 bases). This CDR3 has 15 amino acids. Germline CDR1 LNHDA, CDR2 SQIVND (reference sequence). With 6 bases removed from V and 3 bases from J, the gap between germline ends came to 18 bases. CDR3 coding DNA: TGTGCCAGTAGCTTAGGAGCGGCGGTAAGCTACGAGCAGTACTTC. Translating gives CASSLGAAVSYEQYF.

V usage is TRBV2 and J usage is TRBJ1-5, with 9 bases that match TRBD1. V dropped 6 bases and J dropped 5; count of bases not matched to a gene: 8. This CDR3 spans 15 amino acids. Germline CDR1 reads SNHLY; CDR2 reads FYNNEI. The CDR3 region is CASRQPGQGYQPQHF. The CDR3, as DNA: TGTGCCAGCAGACAACCGGGACAGGGATATCAGCCCCAGCATTTT.

V and J are TRBV4-3 and TRBJ2-6; D unclear. Trimming removed 3 bases at V and 0 bases at J, with 9 bases between. The CDR3 contains 16 residues. Looked up from germline, CDR1 is LGHNA and CDR2 is YSLEER. Here the CDR3 reads CASSQGVGSGANVLTF. The CDR3 nucleotides are TGCGCCAGCAGCCAGGGCGTTGGCTCTGGGGCCAACGTCCTGACTTTC.

The chain carries TRBV5-1 and TRBJ1-5; D is unclear. V lost 2 bases to trimming and J lost 5 bases, with 8 bases between them. This CDR3 spans 13 amino acids. Looked up from germline, CDR1 is SGHRS and CDR2 is YFSETQ. CDR3 region: CASSFDPDQPQHF. CDR3 DNA: TGCGCCAGCAGCTTTGACCCTGATCAGCCCCAGCATTTT.